The 12 T cell receptor beta chains given below trace back to one sample, sequenced in a study of cytomegalovirus exposure and HLA in healthy donors. Primers included in the PCR were 60 Vbeta and 13 Jbeta primers. This table comes from immunoSEQ multiplex PCR, and its TCRdb copy is limited to in-frame clones, with some not included. In the table there are roughly 160,000 clones, approximately 80% of which are singletons. Specimen: PBMCs. Every receptor here comes from a boy aged 2 to 10 in good health and CMV-seronegative.

The CDR3 spells CASRPPFLGHGYEQYF. The CDR3 DNA reads as TGTGCCAGCAGGCCCCCATTTCTGGGACATGGCTACGAGCAGTACTTC. The rearrangement uses TRBV28 and TRBJ2-7; D may be TRBD1 (6 bases). Germline values: CDR1 MDHEN, CDR2 SYDVKM. V shed 6 bases and J shed 3 bases, with 21 bases lying between them. The CDR3 length is 16 residues.

J is TRBJ2-1 and V is TRBV14; 14 bases fit TRBD2. J lost 4 bases, V lost 3 bases, and 11 bases had no gene match. This CDR3 comprises 19 residues. Germline CDR1 SGHDN, CDR2 FVKESK. The CDR3 here is CASSHGLAGGKDLYNEQFF. The CDR3 coding sequence is TGTGCCAGCAGCCACGGACTAGCGGGAGGAAAGGACCTATACAATGAGCAGTTCTTC.

The chain recombines TRBV5-6 with TRBJ2-1; 8 bases line up with TRBD1. The CDR3 is made up of 15 amino acids. The trim removed 2 bases at V and 6 bases at J, leaving 7 bases unmatched. Germline V gene data show CDR1 as SGHDT and CDR2 as YYEEEE. The CDR3, as DNA: TGTGCCAGCAGCTTTGGCAGGGGGCCCTTCAATGAGCAGTTCTTC. Translating gives CASSFGRGPFNEQFF.

The rearrangement links TRBV6-6 to TRBJ2-1; TRBD1 agrees at 9 bases. CDR3 length equals 12 residues. Germline loops: CDR1 MNHNY, CDR2 SVGAGI (reference sequence). V dropped 6 bases and J dropped 10; count of bases not matched to a gene: 4. The CDR3 bases are TGTGCCAGCAGGCCCGGGACAGGGGAGCAGTTCTTC. Its protein product is CASRPGTGEQFF.

This sequence joins TRBV6-6 and TRBJ1-5, with D possibly being TRBD1 (5 bases). Germline CDR1 MNHNY, CDR2 SVGAGI (reference sequence). CDR3 length: 16 amino acids. The ends were cut back, 0 bases at V and 1 base at J, with 10 bases in the middle. CDR3 nucleotide sequence: TGTGCCAGCAGTTACTCTACAGGTTCGAGCAATCAGCCCCAGCATTTT. Its translation is CASSYSTGSSNQPQHF.

This rearrangement joins TRBV7-8 to TRBJ1-2, with 9 bases that match TRBD1. V lost 3 bases and J lost 8; bases outside the gene matches: 7. The CDR3 has 14 amino acids. Germline-derived CDR1 and CDR2 are SGHVS and FQNEAQ. In DNA form, the CDR3 reads TGTGCCAGCAGCTTGGGGACAGGGAAGCGCGGCTACACCTTC. Its protein is CASSLGTGKRGYTF. Combining the CDR3 with reference TRBV7-8 and TRBJ1-2 gives the whole variable domain GAGVSQSPRYKVAKRGQDVALRCDPISGHVSLFWYQQALGQGPEFLTYFQNEAQLDKSGLPSDRFFAERPEGSVSTLKIQRTQQEDSAVYLCASSLGTGKRGYTFGSGTRLTVV.

The chain recombines TRBV5-1 with TRBJ1-2; 8 nucleotides line up with TRBD1. With V trimmed by 0 bases and J by 2 bases, 3 bases remained unmatched. The germline gives CDR1 SGHRS, CDR2 YFSETQ. The CDR3 has 15 residues. The CDR3 DNA sequence: TGCGCCAGCAGCTTGGCCGGGACAGGAAACTATGGCTACACCTTC. Translation gives CASSLAGTGNYGYTF.

This sequence joins TRBV19 and TRBJ2-1; 11 bases fit TRBD2. The junction had 4 bases not matched to a gene; V was cut back by 2 bases and J by 7 bases. CDR3 size: 15 residues. Germline V lookup: CDR1 LNHDA, CDR2 SQIVND (reference sequence). In DNA, the CDR3 is TGTGCCAGTAGTATAATAGCGGGAGGGCCTAATGAGCAGTTCTTC. As protein: CASSIIAGGPNEQFF.

This chain connects TRBV7-9 to TRBJ2-7, with TRBD1 matching 8 bases. J was trimmed by 4 bases and V by 1 base; bases with no gene match: 9. The CDR3 sequence is 16 residues long. Looked up from germline, CDR1 is SEHNR and CDR2 is FQNEAQ (reference sequence). The CDR3 DNA sequence: TGTGCCAGCAGCTTAGAGGCCGGCAGGGGGCAGTACGAGCAGTACTTC. This encodes CASSLEAGRGQYEQYF.

This chain uses TRBV7-9 with TRBJ2-7, with 9 bases matching TRBD1. The germline V gene has CDR1 SEHNR and CDR2 FQNEAQ (reference sequence). The CDR3 extends over 15 amino acids. V lost 5 bases, J lost 0 bases, and 5 bases stayed unmatched. The CDR3 DNA is TGTGCCAGCAGCACTCGGGACAGGGACTCCTACGAGCAGTACTTC. It is translated as CASSTRDRDSYEQYF.

The chain joins TRBV5-6 to TRBJ2-5; D call uncertain. V gave up 4 bases and J gave up 3 bases, with 10 bases separating them. The CDR3 has 13 residues. Germline V gives CDR1 SGHDT, CDR2 YYEEEE. The CDR3 protein is CASSPQEKETQYF. The CDR3 region has the DNA TGTGCCAGCAGCCCACAAGAAAAAGAGACCCAGTACTTC.

The CDR3 region has the DNA TGTGCCATCAGACCCGACAGGCAAGAGACCCAGTACTTC. The encoded protein is CAIRPDRQETQYF. This chain joins TRBV10-3 and TRBJ2-5; a weak D match, TRBD1 (6 bases). V was cut by 6 bases and J by 2 bases, with 10 bases left in between. CDR3 size: 13 residues. Germline values: CDR1 ENHRY, CDR2 SYGVKD.